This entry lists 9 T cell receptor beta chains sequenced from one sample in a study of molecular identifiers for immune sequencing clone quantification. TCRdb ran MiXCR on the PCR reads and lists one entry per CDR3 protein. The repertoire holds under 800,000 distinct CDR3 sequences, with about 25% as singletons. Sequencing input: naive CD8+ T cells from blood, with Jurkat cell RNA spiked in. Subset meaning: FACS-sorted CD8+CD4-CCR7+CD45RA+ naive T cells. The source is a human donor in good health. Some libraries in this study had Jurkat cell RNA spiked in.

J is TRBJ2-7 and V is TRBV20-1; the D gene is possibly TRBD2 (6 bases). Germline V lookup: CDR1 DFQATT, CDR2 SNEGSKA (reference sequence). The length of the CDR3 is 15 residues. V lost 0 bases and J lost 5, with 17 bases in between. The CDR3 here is CSARDPLGGIDEQYF. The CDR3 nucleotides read TGCAGTGCTAGAGATCCCCTGGGGGGTATCGACGAGCAGTACTTC.

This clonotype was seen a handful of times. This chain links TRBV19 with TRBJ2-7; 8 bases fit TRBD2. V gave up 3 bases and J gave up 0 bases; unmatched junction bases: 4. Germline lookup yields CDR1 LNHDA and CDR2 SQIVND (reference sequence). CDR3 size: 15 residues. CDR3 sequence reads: CASSITAGGSYEQYF. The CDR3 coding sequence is TGTGCCAGTAGTATTACGGCGGGAGGCTCCTACGAGCAGTACTTC.

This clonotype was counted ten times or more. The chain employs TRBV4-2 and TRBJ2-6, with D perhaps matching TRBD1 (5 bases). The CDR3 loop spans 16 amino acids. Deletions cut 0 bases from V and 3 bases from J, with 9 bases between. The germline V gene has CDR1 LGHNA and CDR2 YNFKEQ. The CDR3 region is CASSQDRERGANVLTF. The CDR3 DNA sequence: TGTGCCAGCAGCCAAGACAGGGAACGTGGGGCCAACGTCCTGACTTTC.

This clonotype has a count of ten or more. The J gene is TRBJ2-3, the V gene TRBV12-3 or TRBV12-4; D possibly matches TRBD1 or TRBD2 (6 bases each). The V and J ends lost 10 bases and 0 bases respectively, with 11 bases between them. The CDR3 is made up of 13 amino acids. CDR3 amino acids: CATTGASTDTQYF. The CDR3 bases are TGTGCCACTACGGGGGCCAGCACAGATACGCAGTATTTT.

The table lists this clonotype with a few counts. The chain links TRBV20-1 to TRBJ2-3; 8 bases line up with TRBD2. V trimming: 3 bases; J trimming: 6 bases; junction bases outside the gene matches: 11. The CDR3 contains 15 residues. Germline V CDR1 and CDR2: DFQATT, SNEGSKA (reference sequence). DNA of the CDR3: TGCAGTGCTAGGGACTCTAAAGCGGGAGATGATACGCAGTATTTT. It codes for CSARDSKAGDDTQYF.

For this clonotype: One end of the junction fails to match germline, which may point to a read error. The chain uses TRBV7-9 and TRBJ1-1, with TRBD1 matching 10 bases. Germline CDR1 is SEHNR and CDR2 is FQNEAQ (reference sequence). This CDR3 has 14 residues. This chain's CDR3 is CSSSLDRGPTEAFF. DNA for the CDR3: TGTTCCAGCAGCTTAGACAGGGGGCCCACTGAAGCTTTCTTT.

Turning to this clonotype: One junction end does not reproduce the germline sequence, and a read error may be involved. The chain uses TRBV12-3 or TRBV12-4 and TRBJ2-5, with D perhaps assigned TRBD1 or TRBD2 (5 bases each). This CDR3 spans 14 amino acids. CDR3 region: CASSLSGVGETQHF. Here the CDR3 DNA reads TGTGCCAGCAGTTTATCGGGCGTGGGGGAGACCCAGCACTTC.

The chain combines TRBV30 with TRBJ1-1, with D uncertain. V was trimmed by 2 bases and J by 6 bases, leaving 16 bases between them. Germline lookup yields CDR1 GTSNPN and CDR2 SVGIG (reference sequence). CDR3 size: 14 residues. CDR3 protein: CAWSLRVPLPEAFF. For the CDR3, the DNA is TGTGCCTGGAGTCTTAGGGTACCACTACCTGAAGCTTTCTTT.

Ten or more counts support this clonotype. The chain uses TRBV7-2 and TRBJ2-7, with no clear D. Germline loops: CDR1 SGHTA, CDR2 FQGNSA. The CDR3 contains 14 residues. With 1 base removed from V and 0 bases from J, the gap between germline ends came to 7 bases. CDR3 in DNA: TGTGCCAGCAGCTTAGAAGGGCGCTCCTACGAGCAGTACTTC. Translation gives CASSLEGRSYEQYF.